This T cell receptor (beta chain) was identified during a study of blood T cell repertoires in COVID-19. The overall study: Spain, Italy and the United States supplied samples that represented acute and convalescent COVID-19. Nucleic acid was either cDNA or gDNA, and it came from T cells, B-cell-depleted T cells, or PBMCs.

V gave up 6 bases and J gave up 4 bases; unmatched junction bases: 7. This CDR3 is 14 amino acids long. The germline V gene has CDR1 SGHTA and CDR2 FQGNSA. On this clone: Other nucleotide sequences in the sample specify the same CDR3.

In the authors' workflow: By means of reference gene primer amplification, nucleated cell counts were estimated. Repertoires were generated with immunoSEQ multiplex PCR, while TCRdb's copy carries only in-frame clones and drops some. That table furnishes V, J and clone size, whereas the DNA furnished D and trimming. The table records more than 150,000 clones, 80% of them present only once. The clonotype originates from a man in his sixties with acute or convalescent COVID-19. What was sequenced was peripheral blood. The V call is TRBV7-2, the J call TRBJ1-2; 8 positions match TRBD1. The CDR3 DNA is TGTGCCAGCAGGCGGCCAGGGGGCTCCTATGGCTACACCTTC. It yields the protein CASRRPGGSYGYTF.